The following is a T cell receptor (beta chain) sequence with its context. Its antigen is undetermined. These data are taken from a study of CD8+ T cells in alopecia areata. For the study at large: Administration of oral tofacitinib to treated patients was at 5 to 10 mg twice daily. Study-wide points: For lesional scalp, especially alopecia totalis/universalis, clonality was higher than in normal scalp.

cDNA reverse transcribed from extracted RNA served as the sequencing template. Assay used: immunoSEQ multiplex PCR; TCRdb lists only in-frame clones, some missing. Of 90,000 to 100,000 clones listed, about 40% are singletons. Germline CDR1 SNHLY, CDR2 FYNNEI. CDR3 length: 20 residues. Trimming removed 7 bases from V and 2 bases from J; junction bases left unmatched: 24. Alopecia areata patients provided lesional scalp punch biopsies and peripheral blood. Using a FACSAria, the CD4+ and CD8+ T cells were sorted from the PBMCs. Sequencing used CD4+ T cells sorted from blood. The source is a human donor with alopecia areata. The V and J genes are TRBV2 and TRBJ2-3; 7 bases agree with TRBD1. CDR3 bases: TGTGCCAGCACCAAAAATCCCCTCGGGACAGTCTACTCAACCACAGATACGCAGTATTTT. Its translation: CASTKNPLGTVYSTTDTQYF.